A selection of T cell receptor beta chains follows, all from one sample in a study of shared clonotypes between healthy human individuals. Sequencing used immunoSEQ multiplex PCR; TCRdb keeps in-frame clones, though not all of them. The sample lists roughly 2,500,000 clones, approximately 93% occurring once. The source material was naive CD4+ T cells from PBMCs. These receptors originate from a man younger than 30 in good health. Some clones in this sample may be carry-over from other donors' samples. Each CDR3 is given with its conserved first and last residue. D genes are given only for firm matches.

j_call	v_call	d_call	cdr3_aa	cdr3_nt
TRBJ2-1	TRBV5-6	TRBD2	CASLTTSGTSYNEQFF	TGTGCCAGCCTAACGACTAGCGGAACCTCCTACAATGAGCAGTTCTTC
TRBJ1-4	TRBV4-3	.	CASSQDRRATNEKLFF	TGCGCCAGCAGCCAAGATAGGAGGGCTACTAATGAAAAACTGTTTTTT
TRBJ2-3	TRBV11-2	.	CASSLDKGITMPDTQYF	TGTGCCAGCAGCTTAGATAAAGGCATCACGATGCCAGATACGCAGTATTTT
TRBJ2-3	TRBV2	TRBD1	CACFGTVRSDTQYF	TGTGCCTGCTTTGGGACAGTACGATCAGATACGCAGTATTTT
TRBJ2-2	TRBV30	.	CAWRNRGTGELFF	TGTGCCTGGAGAAATCGGGGGACCGGGGAGCTGTTTTTT
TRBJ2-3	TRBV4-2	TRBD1	CASSQVVKTGGTDTQYF	TGTGCCAGCAGCCAAGTCGTAAAAACAGGGGGCACAGATACGCAGTATTTT
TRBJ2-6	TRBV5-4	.	CASSSQTAGANVLTF	TGTGCCAGCAGCTCACAGACCGCCGGGGCCAACGTCCTGACTTTC
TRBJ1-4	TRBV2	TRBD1	CASRDSGQAINEKLFF	TGTGCCAGCAGGGACTCCGGACAGGCAATTAATGAAAAACTGTTTTTT
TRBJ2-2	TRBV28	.	CASSYQTGELFF	TGTGCCAGCAGTTACCAGACCGGGGAGCTGTTTTTT
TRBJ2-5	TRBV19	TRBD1	CASNNRGRETQYF	TGTGCCAGTAACAACAGGGGGCGAGAGACCCAGTACTTC
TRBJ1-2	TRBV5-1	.	CASSLGQVGYGYTF	TGCGCCAGCAGCTTGGGGCAGGTGGGCTATGGCTACACCTTC
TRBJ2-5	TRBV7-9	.	CASSLSGMETQYF	TGTGCCAGCAGCTTATCAGGGATGGAGACCCAGTACTTC
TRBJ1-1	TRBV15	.	CATSRGRGTMNTEAFF	TGTGCCACCAGCAGAGGCAGGGGAACGATGAACACTGAAGCTTTCTTT
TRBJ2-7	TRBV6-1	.	CASRKMTGEGYEQYF	TGTGCCAGCAGGAAAATGACAGGGGAGGGTTACGAGCAGTACTTC
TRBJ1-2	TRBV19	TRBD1	CASSPDGQGNYGYTF	TGTGCCAGTAGTCCAGACGGACAGGGAAACTATGGCTACACCTTC
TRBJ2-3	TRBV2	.	CASSEGRASGTDTQYF	TGTGCCAGCAGTGAAGGGCGCGCGTCTGGCACAGATACGCAGTATTTT
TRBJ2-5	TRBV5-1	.	CASSSSGETQYF	TGCGCCAGCAGCTCTTCGGGAGAGACCCAGTACTTC